This T cell receptor (beta chain) was obtained from a study of CD8 T cells in ankylosing spondylitis. Per germline, CDR1 WNHNN and CDR2 SYGVQD (reference sequence). Trimming left V 7 bases short and J 10 bases short, with 26 bases between. The CDR3 is made up of 15 amino acids. By quantitative 5'-RACE with molecular barcodes, the TCR beta libraries were made. From the 5' RACE reads, TCRdb called clonotypes with MiXCR, one entry per CDR3 protein. The data hold 200,000 or so distinct CDR3 sequences, with 18% observed a single time. This clonotype was picked up one time. Its antigen is as yet unknown. Findings of the study overall: Seemingly distinctive of ankylosing spondylitis blood was a TCR beta motif formed by eight highly homologous variants. Matched synovial fluid from ankylosing spondylitis patients was reported to be enriched for disease-linked clones. Disease-linked clones had a CD8+ phenotype and relatively low frequency in peripheral blood.

This rearrangement joins TRBV10-1 to TRBJ2-7; D might be TRBD1 (5 bases). This clonotype originated in a male donor under 30 with ankylosing spondylitis or in good health (not recorded which). Sequenced input: blood, either unsorted or a sorted T cell fraction (not recorded which). The CDR3 DNA sequence: TGCGCCAGCACCTCGACAGTCTCCCTCTATGAACGACAGTACGTC. Translating it yields CASTSTVSLYERQYV.